A single sample is the source of the 2 T cell receptor beta chains below, sequenced in a study of T cell changes during pregnancy in multiple sclerosis. Using immunoSEQ multiplex PCR, the repertoire was profiled, and TCRdb retains in-frame clones only, with some absent. The sample yields about 69,000 clones, 91% seen once. The material was CD4+ T cells from peripheral blood mononuclear cells, obtained in the third trimester of pregnancy. Source of these receptors: a female donor in good health, enrolled as a control in a pregnancy study.

Details on this clone: An end of the junction differs from the germline gene, which may be a read error. The J gene is TRBJ2-5, the V gene TRBV7-7; 7 bases align to TRBD1. This CDR3 has 16 amino acids. Germline CDR1 and CDR2: SSHAT and FNYEAQ (reference sequence). The CDR3 DNA reads TGTGCTAGCAGCTTAGATGGGGCAGGGGGTTGGAAGACCCAGTACTTC. The encoded protein is CASSLDGAGGWKTQYF.

V gene TRBV23-1 combines with J gene TRBJ1-5; D perhaps matches TRBD1 (6 bases). TRBV23-1 is identified as an open reading frame with a role that is uncertain. This CDR3 is built from 16 residues. The V gene lost 3 bases and the J gene lost 2 bases, with 14 bases spanning the gap. The CDR3 region is CASSQRQVFGNQPQHF. The CDR3 DNA sequence: TGCGCCAGCAGTCAGAGACAGGTGTTTGGCAATCAGCCCCAGCATTTT.